This paragraph covers one T cell receptor (beta chain) sequence. The antigen is unknown. The data stem from a study of cytomegalovirus exposure and HLA in healthy donors. V was pared by 2 bases and J by 0 bases, with 11 bases between. The germline CDR1 and CDR2 sequences are GTSNPN and SVGIG (reference sequence). CDR3 length equals 14 residues. Researchers ran the PCR with 60 Vbeta and 13 Jbeta primers. The protocol was immunoSEQ multiplex PCR, while the TCRdb copy is restricted to in-frame clones and leaves out a portion. The sample consists of about 180,000 clones, roughly 70% of them appearing once. Study-wide results and limits: About 90% or about 30% of the time was how often most TCR beta V segments were productive, according to an earlier analysis.

The sequence derives from a male donor in good health and CMV-seronegative. The chain is built from TRBV30 and TRBJ2-7, with a possible D match to TRBD2 (5 bases). Sequencing was performed on PBMCs. The CDR3 here is CAWSRRALSYEQYF. The CDR3 coding sequence is TGTGCCTGGAGTCGGCGGGCCCTCTCCTACGAGCAGTACTTC.